The 24 T cell receptor beta chains below were found in one sample sequenced in a study of vaccination and CD4 T cells after COVID-19. An Oncomine TCR Beta short-read assay was used to sequence the DNA from cultured CD4+ T cells. From the PCR reads, TCRdb called clonotypes with MiXCR, one entry per CDR3 protein. This sample yields about 20,000 distinct CDR3 sequences, of which 42% are seen a single time; about 29% belongs to the top ten. Treatment denoted: roughly 10-day PBMC culture with coronavirus spike peptide pools or control peptides (ViraFEST assay). The antigens of these receptors remain unknown. This specimen was CD4+ T cells from blood, cultured in vitro, taken before SARS-CoV-2 vaccination. The receptors come from a human donor who received a COVID-19 vaccine.

The rearrangement joins TRBV5-1 to TRBJ1-2, with D hard to call. Germline V gene lookup returns CDR1 SGHRS and CDR2 YFSETQ. This CDR3 is 13 amino acids long. With 2 bases removed from V and 2 bases from J, the gap between germline ends came to 7 bases. CDR3: CASSLGGNYGYTF. The CDR3 DNA is TGCGCCAGCAGCTTAGGAGGGAACTATGGCTACACCTTC. Drawing the rest from reference TRBV5-1 and TRBJ1-2, the complete variable domain is KAGVTQTPRYLIKTRGQQVTLSCSPISGHRSVSWYQQTPGQGLQFLFEYFSETQRNKGNFPGRFSGRQFSNSRSEMNVSTLELGDSALYLCASSLGGNYGYTFGSGTRLTVV.

CDR3 coding DNA: TGTGCCAGCAGTCTATCCGGGACAGGGGACGAAAAACTGTTTTTT. It encodes CASSLSGTGDEKLFF. The gene calls are TRBV7-3 and TRBJ1-4; 10 bases are shared with TRBD1. Trimming removed 6 bases from V and 8 bases from J; junction bases left unmatched: 9. The CDR3 sequence is 15 residues long. Germline V gene data show CDR1 as SGHTA and CDR2 as FQGTGA. Based on the CDR3 plus reference TRBV7-3 and TRBJ1-4, the full variable domain is GAGVSQTPSNKVTEKGKYVELRCDPISGHTALYWYRQSLGQGPEFLIYFQGTGAADDSGLPNDRFFAVRPEGSVSTLKIQRTERGDSAVYLCASSLSGTGDEKLFFGSGTQLSVL.

The J gene is TRBJ2-7, the V gene TRBV5-5; no definite D call. The V gene's germline CDR1 is SGHKS and CDR2 YYEKEE (reference sequence). The CDR3 is made up of 14 amino acids. Trimming removed 2 bases at V and 0 bases at J, with 9 bases between. The CDR3 nucleotides are TGTGCCAGCAGCTTCCGTATTCCCTCCTACGAGCAGTACTTC. This translates into CASSFRIPSYEQYF.

V gene TRBV2 combines with J gene TRBJ1-5, with TRBD1 as a possible D gene (6 bases). Per the germline V gene, CDR1 is SNHLY and CDR2 is FYNNEI. Deletions cut 4 bases from V and 2 bases from J, with 21 bases between. The CDR3 is 18 amino acids. The CDR3 DNA is TGTGCCAGCAGTGGGTATGCGGGACATCGGCGAGGCAATCAGCCCCAGCATTTT. Amino acid sequence: CASSGYAGHRRGNQPQHF.

The chain employs TRBV9 and TRBJ1-1, with D possibly matching TRBD1 (5 bases). V shed 0 bases and J shed 4 bases, with 16 bases lying between them. Looked up from germline, CDR1 is SGDLS and CDR2 is YYNGEE. The CDR3 runs to 16 residues. The CDR3 sequence is CASSVGGGGVATEAFF. The CDR3 DNA is TGTGCCAGCAGCGTAGGGGGGGGTGGGGTTGCCACTGAAGCTTTCTTT.

This clonotype was counted a few times. This chain uses TRBV20-1 with TRBJ1-1; 9 nucleotides align to TRBD1. The CDR3 totals 15 residues. The V segment lost 3 bases and the J segment 2 bases; nucleotides outside the gene matches: 7. Germline CDR1 and CDR2: DFQATT and SNEGSKA (reference sequence). The CDR3 bases are TGCAGTGCTAGTGGGGACAGGGTAACTAACACTGAAGCTTTCTTT. It yields the protein CSASGDRVTNTEAFF.

This clonotype was counted a few times. This chain uses TRBV6-1 with TRBJ2-1, with D possibly being TRBD2 (6 bases). Deletions cut 6 bases from V and 6 bases from J, with 24 bases between. There are 17 residues in the CDR3. In germline, CDR1 is MNHNS, CDR2 SASEGT. The DNA of the CDR3 is TGTGCCAGCAGCTTTACGGGACTCTTTGCTTCAGGCAATGAGCAGTTCTTC. The encoded protein is CASSFTGLFASGNEQFF.

The rearrangement uses TRBV19 and TRBJ1-1; D is unresolved. This CDR3 is built from 13 residues. Trimming cost V 2 bases and J 7 bases, with 11 bases left between them. Germline CDR1 LNHDA, CDR2 SQIVND (reference sequence). The CDR3 is CASSISGKLEAFF. The CDR3 coding sequence is TGTGCCAGTAGTATATCGGGGAAGCTTGAAGCTTTCTTT. The whole variable domain, filled in from reference TRBV19 and TRBJ1-1, reads DGGITQSPKYLFRKEGQNVTLSCEQNLNHDAMYWYRQDPGQGLRLIYYSQIVNDFQKGDIAEGYSVSREKKESFPLTVTSAQKNPTAFYLCASSISGKLEAFFGQGTRLTVV.

A few counts support this clonotype. The V gene is TRBV11-2, the J gene TRBJ1-2; D is ambiguous. Germline loops: CDR1 SGHAT, CDR2 FQNNGV. Trimming shortened V by 1 base and J by 0 bases, and 9 bases separated the two germline ends. This CDR3 region has 15 residues. The CDR3 spells CASSLATNANYGYTF. The CDR3 region has the DNA TGTGCCAGCAGCTTAGCTACAAACGCTAACTATGGCTACACCTTC.

V gene TRBV6-5 combines with J gene TRBJ2-1; TRBD1 aligns across 7 bases. V dropped 2 bases and J dropped 6; count of bases not matched to a gene: 7. The germline V gene has CDR1 MNHEY and CDR2 SVGAGI. The CDR3 sequence is 15 residues long. The CDR3 is CASSYDRARVNEQFF. CDR3 DNA sequence: TGTGCCAGCAGTTACGACAGGGCACGGGTCAATGAGCAGTTCTTC.

The V gene is TRBV30, the J gene TRBJ1-3; D might be TRBD1 (5 bases). Trimming removed 0 bases from V and 3 bases from J, with 15 bases in between. The CDR3 length is 16 residues. Germline assignment: CDR1 GTSNPN and CDR2 SVGIG (reference sequence). The CDR3 is CAWSVRGVSIGNTIYF. The DNA of the CDR3 is TGTGCCTGGAGTGTACGGGGGGTGTCTATTGGAAACACCATATATTTT. Looking up the rest from reference TRBV30 and TRBJ1-3 gives the full variable domain: SQTIHQWPATLVQPVGSPLSLECTVEGTSNPNLYWYRQAAGRGLQLLFYSVGIGQISSEVPQNLSASRPQDRQFILSSKKLLLSDSGFYLCAWSVRGVSIGNTIYFGEGSWLTVV.

This clonotype was counted only a few times. The chain has TRBV12-3 or TRBV12-4 and TRBJ1-5; a weak D match, TRBD1 (5 bases). CDR3 length: 14 residues. The ends were cut back, 3 bases at V and 1 base at J, with 7 bases in the middle. The CDR3 loop is CASSFGTSNQPQHF. CDR3 bases: TGTGCCAGCAGTTTTGGGACGAGCAATCAGCCCCAGCATTTT.

The sample holds a few counts of this clonotype. The rearrangement joins TRBV25-1 to TRBJ1-1, with D maybe TRBD1 (5 bases). V lost 4 bases and J 3 bases, leaving 15 bases between the germline ends. The CDR3 loop spans 15 amino acids. From germline, CDR1 is MGHDK and CDR2 SYGVNS. CDR3 loop: CASSVVGLGDTEAFF. CDR3 DNA: TGTGCCAGCAGTGTAGTCGGATTGGGGGACACTGAAGCTTTCTTT.

V and J are TRBV6-1 and TRBJ1-3; TRBD1 matches 7 bases. Germline V lookup: CDR1 MNHNS, CDR2 SASEGT. The CDR3 is 15 amino acids. The J segment lost 0 bases and the V segment lost 4 bases, leaving 3 bases of the junction unmatched. As DNA, the CDR3 is TGTGCCAGCAGTGTTGACAGGGCCTCTGGAAACACCATATATTTT. Translating gives CASSVDRASGNTIYF.

The chain employs TRBV27 and TRBJ1-3; D ambiguous. The V gene lost 3 bases and the J gene lost 4 bases, with 7 bases spanning the gap. From germline, CDR1 is MNHEY and CDR2 SMNVEV (reference sequence). There are 13 residues in the CDR3. This CDR3 reads CASSFRGGNTIYF. CDR3 in DNA: TGTGCCAGCAGTTTCCGAGGGGGAAACACCATATATTTT.

This chain connects TRBV12-3 or TRBV12-4 to TRBJ2-1; the match to TRBD2 covers 10 bases. This CDR3 region has 15 residues. The ends lost 4 bases at V and 4 bases at J; junction bases unmatched: 4. The CDR3 DNA reads as TGTGCCAGCAGTTATAGCGGGGGGCTTTACAATGAGCAGTTCTTC. This codes for CASSYSGGLYNEQFF.

The table lists this clonotype with a few counts. The chain employs TRBV30 and TRBJ2-5; TRBD2 matches at 9 bases. Germline assignment: CDR1 GTSNPN and CDR2 SVGIG (reference sequence). This CDR3 contains 15 residues. J gave up 4 bases and V 0 bases, and 6 bases lay outside the gene matches. The CDR3 sequence is CAWSVPAGGLETQYF. CDR3 in DNA: TGTGCCTGGAGTGTACCAGCGGGGGGTTTAGAGACCCAGTACTTC.

This clonotype was seen a handful of times. The chain employs TRBV9 and TRBJ1-2, with TRBD1 matching 9 bases. CDR3 length: 15 residues. Germline lookup yields CDR1 SGDLS and CDR2 YYNGEE. J was trimmed by 7 bases and V by 4 bases; bases with no gene match: 11. The DNA of the CDR3 is TGTGCCAGCAGCCCACGAGCCGGGACAGGGCTTGGCTACACCTTC. This gives the protein CASSPRAGTGLGYTF.

This chain joins TRBV24-1 and TRBJ1-2, with a weak D call TRBD1 (5 bases). CDR1 KGHDR and CDR2 SFDVKD come from the germline V gene. There are 15 residues in the CDR3. V lost 4 bases to trimming and J lost 0 bases, with 11 bases between them. Here the CDR3 DNA reads TGTGCCACCAGTGAAGGGAGGGACGCTAACTATGGCTACACCTTC. As protein: CATSEGRDANYGYTF.

This clonotype was observed a handful of times. V and J are TRBV19 and TRBJ1-1; 7 nucleotides agree with TRBD1. Germline values: CDR1 LNHDA, CDR2 SQIVND (reference sequence). After removal of 3 bases from V and 4 bases from J, the junction contained 11 bases not matched to a gene. This CDR3 has 16 residues. The CDR3 region is CASSIPWGGGGTEAFF. The CDR3 DNA follows: TGTGCCAGTAGTATTCCTTGGGGAGGGGGCGGCACTGAAGCTTTCTTT.

The sample holds a few counts of this clonotype. The chain links TRBV6-1 to TRBJ1-2; 8 bases match TRBD1. V dropped 6 bases and J dropped 5; count of bases not matched to a gene: 5. CDR3 length: 13 residues. The germline V gene has CDR1 MNHNS and CDR2 SASEGT. CDR3 nucleotides: TGTGCCAGCAGAACTGACAGGGGATATGGCTACACCTTC. As protein: CASRTDRGYGYTF.

This clonotype has more than one count but fewer than ten. This rearrangement joins TRBV24-1 to TRBJ2-7; 13 nucleotides agree with TRBD2. Per germline, CDR1 KGHDR and CDR2 SFDVKD. After removal of 0 bases from V and 0 bases from J, the junction contained 10 bases not matched to a gene. This CDR3 has 20 amino acids. CDR3 in amino acids: CATSDLLSKLAGGHSYEQYF. In DNA, the CDR3 is TGTGCCACCAGTGATTTGCTTTCAAAACTAGCGGGGGGGCACTCCTACGAGCAGTACTTC.

V usage is TRBV7-9 and J usage is TRBJ2-2; the match to TRBD2 covers 7 bases. Per germline, CDR1 SEHNR and CDR2 FQNEAQ (reference sequence). The CDR3 contains 15 residues. The V and J ends lost 6 bases and 5 bases, in that order; junction bases with no gene match: 9. In DNA, the CDR3 is TGTGCCAGCAGTTTGGGCCCGGGGGGAACCGGGGAGCTGTTTTTT. Protein: CASSLGPGGTGELFF.

The V gene is TRBV6-2 or TRBV6-3, the J gene TRBJ2-5, with 10 bases aligning to TRBD1. The CDR3 is made up of 16 amino acids. From germline, CDR1 is MNHEY and CDR2 SVGEGT. Trimming cost V 6 bases and J 4 bases; bases outside gene matches: 11. The CDR3 loop reads CASSYGTGAFGETQYF. DNA of the CDR3: TGTGCCAGCAGCTACGGGACAGGGGCCTTCGGAGAGACCCAGTACTTC.